A single sample gave rise to the 27 T cell receptor beta chains below, sequenced in a study of blood T cell repertoires in COVID-19. The assay was immunoSEQ multiplex PCR, and TCRdb's table has in-frame clones only and misses some. The data contain roughly 280,000 clones, about 86% of them singletons. The sample consisted of peripheral blood. All receptors come from a man younger than 40 with active or convalescent COVID-19.

CDR3 sequence (DNA): TGTGCCAGCTCACCCGACACCGGGGTCTACGAGCAGTACTTC. This gives the protein CASSPDTGVYEQYF. The chain is built from TRBV18 and TRBJ2-7, with a tentative D call TRBD2 (5 bases). CDR1 and CDR2 from the germline V gene are KGHSH and LQKENI. The CDR3 is made up of 14 amino acids. The V and J ends lost 3 bases and 3 bases respectively, with 12 bases between them.

The chain couples TRBV15 to TRBJ1-2; TRBD1 matches 8 bases. V lost 5 bases, J lost 6 bases, and 8 bases stayed unmatched. This CDR3 has 14 amino acids. Per germline, CDR1 LNHNV and CDR2 YYDKDF (reference sequence). The CDR3 spells CATSPRQGRNGYTF. DNA for the CDR3: TGTGCCACCAGCCCTCGACAGGGGCGAAATGGCTACACCTTC.

The chain is built from TRBV6-5 and TRBJ2-7, with 8 bases identical to TRBD2. V lost 6 bases to trimming and J lost 6 bases; unmatched junction nucleotides: 4. Germline V gives CDR1 MNHEY, CDR2 SVGAGI. The CDR3 loop spans 12 amino acids. In DNA, the CDR3 is TGTGCCAGCAGCCTCAGCGGGGGCGAGCAGTACTTC. It is translated as CASSLSGGEQYF.

The gene calls are TRBV7-2 and TRBJ1-5; unclear D gene. V dropped 1 base and J dropped 1 base, with 5 bases sitting between them. The CDR3 has 14 amino acids. Germline CDR1 SGHTA, CDR2 FQGNSA. CDR3 region: CASSLEHSNQPQHF. CDR3 sequence (DNA): TGTGCCAGCAGCTTAGAGCACAGCAATCAGCCCCAGCATTTT.

The chain links TRBV14 to TRBJ2-3; 14 positions match TRBD2. This CDR3 contains 19 residues. Looked up from germline, CDR1 is SGHDN and CDR2 is FVKESK. V dropped 2 bases and J dropped 0; count of bases not matched to a gene: 7. CDR3 DNA: TGTGCCAGCAGCCAATTTGGACTAGCGGGAGGTTCTAGCACAGATACGCAGTATTTT. It codes for CASSQFGLAGGSSTDTQYF. Filled out from reference TRBV14 and TRBJ2-3, the complete variable domain reads EAGVTQFPSHSVIEKGQTVTLRCDPISGHDNLYWYRRVMGKEIKFLLHFVKESKQDESGMPNNRFLAERTGGTYSTLKVQPAELEDSGVYFCASSQFGLAGGSSTDTQYFGPGTRLTVL.

This chain uses TRBV28 with TRBJ1-5; no definite D call. The germline V gene has CDR1 MDHEN and CDR2 SYDVKM. The CDR3 runs to 15 residues. V dropped 0 bases and J dropped 4 bases, with 10 bases sitting between them. Written as DNA, the CDR3 is TGTGCCAGCAGTTTATGGAGTCAGAGGAATCAGCCCCAGCATTTT. It codes for CASSLWSQRNQPQHF.

This clone was observed once. This rearrangement joins TRBV7-7 to TRBJ2-2; no definite D call. The CDR3 has 15 residues. Trimming took off 2 bases at V and 4 bases at J, with 11 bases between the two ends. CDR1 SSHAT and CDR2 FNYEAQ come from the germline V gene (reference sequence). CDR3 DNA: TGTGCCAGCAGCTTAAGCTCGCTAGGCACCGGGGAGCTGTTTTTT. This sequence encodes CASSLSSLGTGELFF.

The chain joins TRBV6-2 or TRBV6-3 to TRBJ1-1, with TRBD1 identical over 12 bases. Germline values: CDR1 MNHEY, CDR2 SVGEGT. This CDR3 region has 18 residues. The V gene end was trimmed by 3 bases and the J gene end by 1 base; junction bases not matched to a gene: 9. The CDR3 region is CASSYNPGQGAWNTEAFF. The CDR3 region has the DNA TGTGCCAGCAGTTATAATCCGGGACAGGGGGCGTGGAACACTGAAGCTTTCTTT.

V and J are TRBV6-5 and TRBJ2-5; 9 bases line up with TRBD2. Per the germline V gene, CDR1 is MNHEY and CDR2 is SVGAGI. The CDR3 length is 15 residues. V shed 8 bases and J 5 bases; nucleotides not matched to a gene: 12. DNA for the CDR3: TGTGCCAGCGAAAGGGCCAGCGGGGGGCCTGAGACCCAGTACTTC. It specifies CASERASGGPETQYF.

In its sample, this clone was seen a few times. The chain has TRBV19 and TRBJ1-3; no firm D call. Germline V gene sequence: CDR1 LNHDA, CDR2 SQIVND (reference sequence). Between the trimmed V and J ends, which lost 1 base and 0 bases, there was a span of 10 bases. The CDR3 has 16 amino acids. In nucleotides, the CDR3 is TGTGCCAGTAGTATAGTGGCAAGAAGCTCTGGAAACACCATATATTTT. This sequence encodes CASSIVARSSGNTIYF.

The V gene is TRBV2, the J gene TRBJ2-5, with D unclear. Germline assignment: CDR1 SNHLY and CDR2 FYNNEI. This CDR3 is built from 14 residues. Trimming pared 4 bases from V and 1 base from J, leaving 10 bases between. CDR3 protein: CASSAPNGQETQYF. Here the CDR3 DNA reads TGTGCCAGCAGTGCCCCGAACGGCCAAGAGACCCAGTACTTC.

The chain is built from TRBV6-5 and TRBJ2-7, with D maybe TRBD1 (5 bases). CDR3 length: 11 amino acids. The germline gives CDR1 MNHEY, CDR2 SVGAGI. Trimming pared 2 bases from V and 11 bases from J, leaving 10 bases between. CDR3 protein: CASSYQGLEYF. CDR3 DNA sequence: TGTGCCAGCAGTTACCAGGGTTTGGAGTACTTC.

The chain links TRBV5-4 to TRBJ2-7, with 8 nucleotides matching TRBD2. CDR3 length: 13 residues. Trimming cost V 4 bases and J 3 bases; bases outside gene matches: 3. In germline, CDR1 is SGHNT, CDR2 YYREEE (reference sequence). The CDR3 nucleotides are TGTGCCAGCAGCCCGGGACTAGACTACGAGCAGTACTTC. This translates into CASSPGLDYEQYF.

This clone came up once. The chain has TRBV3-1 (or the pseudogene TRBV3-2) and TRBJ2-1, with 8 bases matching TRBD1. The CDR3 runs to 16 residues. Losses at the gene ends were 1 base for V and 6 bases for J; bases not matched to a gene: 8. Germline V lookup: CDR1 LGHDT, CDR2 YNNKEL (reference sequence). CDR3 residues: CASSQGVTGGSNEQFF. For the CDR3, the DNA is TGTGCCAGCAGCCAAGGGGTAACAGGGGGTAGCAATGAGCAGTTCTTC.

This chain links TRBV6-6 with TRBJ1-1, with D hard to call. Germline CDR1 reads MNHNY; CDR2 reads SVGAGI (reference sequence). Trimming removed 0 bases at V and 5 bases at J, with 7 bases between. This CDR3 has 13 amino acids. The DNA for the CDR3 is TGTGCCAGCAGTTACTCGGGAGGGACTGAAGCTTTCTTT. It codes for CASSYSGGTEAFF.

The chain joins TRBV7-3 to TRBJ2-1; possible D gene TRBD2, 6 bases. Between the trimmed V and J ends, which lost 7 bases and 6 bases, there was a span of 10 bases. The CDR3 loop spans 12 amino acids. Germline values: CDR1 SGHTA, CDR2 FQGTGA. CDR3 in amino acids: CASMGGSNEQFF. As DNA, the CDR3 is TGTGCCAGCATGGGGGGTAGCAATGAGCAGTTCTTC.

The V gene is TRBV19, the J gene TRBJ1-1, with D tentatively TRBD1 (6 bases). Germline-derived CDR1 and CDR2 are LNHDA and SQIVND (reference sequence). Trimming cost V 3 bases and J 2 bases, with 16 bases left between them. The CDR3 totals 16 residues. The CDR3 nucleotides read TGTGCCAGTAGTATTGGCGGGGGCCGAGGAAACACTGAAGCTTTCTTT. Translation: CASSIGGGRGNTEAFF.

The count of this clone is one. The CDR3, as DNA: TGTGCCAGCAGTCCAGCGGGGCGAGAGACCCAGTACTTC. Residues: CASSPAGRETQYF. The V call is TRBV13, the J call TRBJ2-5; TRBD2 agrees at 7 bases. Trimming cost V 6 bases and J 4 bases; bases outside gene matches: 5. Germline CDR1 PRHDT, CDR2 FYEKMQ (reference sequence). The CDR3 runs to 13 residues.

V and J are TRBV6-5 and TRBJ1-1; no clear D. Germline lookup yields CDR1 MNHEY and CDR2 SVGAGI. V was pared by 4 bases and J by 6 bases, with 12 bases between. The CDR3 has 13 residues. CDR3 sequence reads: CASSLLSDSEAFF. The CDR3 nucleotides are TGTGCCAGCAGTTTACTCTCCGATTCTGAAGCTTTCTTT.

The genes are TRBV19 and TRBJ1-2; D ambiguous. This CDR3 is built from 18 residues. The V end was cut by 6 bases, the J end by 0 bases, with 23 bases between. The germline gives CDR1 LNHDA, CDR2 SQIVND (reference sequence). The CDR3 is CASRNSYIIRTANYGYTF. Written as DNA, the CDR3 is TGTGCCAGTAGGAACTCCTACATTATAAGAACAGCTAACTATGGCTACACCTTC.

This clone was detected only a few times. The chain employs TRBV5-1 and TRBJ1-1, with unresolved D. Trimming stripped 1 base from V and 1 base from J, with 11 bases between. Germline CDR1 SGHRS, CDR2 YFSETQ. There are 15 residues in the CDR3. The CDR3 DNA is TGCGCCAGCAGCTTGTGGGTGAGGCCGAACACTGAAGCTTTCTTT. It is translated as CASSLWVRPNTEAFF.

This clone was recorded a few times. The chain employs TRBV5-1 and TRBJ2-2; maybe TRBD1 (6 bases). The CDR3 has 16 residues. Per the germline V gene, CDR1 is SGHRS and CDR2 is YFSETQ. Trimming stripped 4 bases from V and 6 bases from J, with 19 bases between. CDR3: CASSPTGIGTAGELFF. CDR3 bases: TGCGCCAGCAGCCCGACAGGAATCGGGACCGCCGGGGAGCTGTTTTTT.

The genes are TRBV15 and TRBJ2-7, with D possibly TRBD2 on 5 matching bases. The germline CDR1 and CDR2 sequences are LNHNV and YYDKDF (reference sequence). The CDR3 has 16 residues. Trimming took 0 bases from V and 0 from J, leaving 12 bases between them. The CDR3 loop reads CATSRDPPGISYEQYF. In DNA form, the CDR3 reads TGTGCCACCAGCAGAGATCCCCCGGGGATCTCCTACGAGCAGTACTTC.

The chain couples TRBV6-4 to TRBJ2-3, with 8 bases matching TRBD2. The length of the CDR3 is 14 residues. The germline V gene encodes CDR1 MRHNA and CDR2 SNTAGT. V dropped 6 bases and J dropped 0; count of bases not matched to a gene: 2. CDR3 in amino acids: CASRASGSTDTQYF. The CDR3 nucleotides are TGTGCCAGCAGAGCTAGCGGGAGCACAGATACGCAGTATTTT.

The chain carries TRBV19 and TRBJ2-1, with 7 positions matching TRBD1. This CDR3 has 14 residues. In germline, CDR1 is LNHDA, CDR2 SQIVND (reference sequence). Trimming cost V 4 bases and J 7 bases; bases outside gene matches: 7. As DNA, the CDR3 is TGTGCCAGTAGTACCCGACAGGGAGTAAATGAGCAGTTCTTC. It specifies CASSTRQGVNEQFF.

The chain recombines TRBV12-3 or TRBV12-4 with TRBJ1-1, with a possible D match to TRBD1 (6 bases). The CDR3 contains 13 residues. V was trimmed by 4 bases and J by 4 bases, leaving 10 bases between them. The CDR3: CASSSGEPTEAFF. In nucleotides, the CDR3 is TGTGCCAGCAGTTCAGGGGAGCCCACTGAAGCTTTCTTT.

The rearrangement joins TRBV7-2 to TRBJ1-2, with 7 positions matching TRBD1. The V and J ends lost 4 bases and 4 bases, in that order; junction bases with no gene match: 3. Per germline, CDR1 SGHTA and CDR2 FQGNSA. This CDR3 comprises 13 residues. As DNA, the CDR3 is TGTGCCAGCAGCTGGGGACAGACCTATGGCTACACCTTC. This codes for CASSWGQTYGYTF.